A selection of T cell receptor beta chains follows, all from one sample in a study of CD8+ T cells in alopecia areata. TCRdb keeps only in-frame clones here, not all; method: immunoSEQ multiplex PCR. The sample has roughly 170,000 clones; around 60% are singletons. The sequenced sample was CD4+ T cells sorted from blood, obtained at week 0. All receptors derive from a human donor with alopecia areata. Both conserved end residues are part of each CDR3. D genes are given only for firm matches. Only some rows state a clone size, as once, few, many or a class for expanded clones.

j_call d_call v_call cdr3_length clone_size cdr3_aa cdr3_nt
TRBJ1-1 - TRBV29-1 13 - CSVTSGGGTEAFF TGCAGCGTCACGTCCGGGGGAGGGACTGAAGCTTTCTTT
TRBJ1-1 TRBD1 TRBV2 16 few CASREDRGLPNTEAFF TGTGCCAGCAGAGAGGACAGGGGGCTACCGAACACTGAAGCTTTCTTT
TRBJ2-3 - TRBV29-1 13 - CSVEVAGTDTQYF TGCAGCGTTGAAGTTGCAGGGACAGATACGCAGTATTTT
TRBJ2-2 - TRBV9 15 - CASSVTKTNTGELFF TGTGCCAGCAGCGTAACTAAAACGAACACCGGGGAGCTGTTTTTT
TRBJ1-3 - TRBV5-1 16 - CASSLRVGADGNTIYF TGCGCCAGCAGCCTCCGTGTGGGGGCCGATGGAAACACCATATATTTT
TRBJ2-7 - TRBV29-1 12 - CSVRTTVYEQYF TGCAGCGTAAGGACGACTGTCTACGAGCAGTACTTC
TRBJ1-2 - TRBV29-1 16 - CSVDSLTGSSSYGYTF TGCAGCGTTGATAGCCTCACGGGTTCGAGTAGCTATGGCTACACCTTC
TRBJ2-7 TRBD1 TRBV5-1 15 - CASSLPRDRADEQYF TGCGCCAGCAGCCTCCCTCGGGACAGGGCTGACGAGCAGTACTTC
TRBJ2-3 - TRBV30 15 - CAWSVRGAQTDTQYF TGTGCCTGGAGTGTACGTGGAGCACAGACAGATACGCAGTATTTT
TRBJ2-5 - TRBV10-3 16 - CAISEVAALRSKTQYF TGTGCCATCAGTGAGGTAGCGGCCCTACGGTCCAAGACCCAGTACTTC
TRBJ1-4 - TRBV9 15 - CASSVTGTPNEKLFF TGTGCCAGCAGCGTGACCGGGACGCCGAATGAAAAACTGTTTTTT
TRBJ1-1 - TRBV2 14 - CASQPRGGHTEAFF TGTGCCAGCCAACCGAGGGGGGGACACACTGAAGCTTTCTTT
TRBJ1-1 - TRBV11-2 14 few CASSFGGGKTEAFF TGTGCCAGCAGCTTCGGTGGAGGGAAGACTGAAGCTTTCTTT
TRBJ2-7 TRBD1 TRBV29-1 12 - CSSEDRAGEQYF TGCAGCTCCGAGGACAGGGCAGGCGAGCAGTACTTC
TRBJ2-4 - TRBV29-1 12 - CSAEDGKNIQYF TGCAGCGCCGAGGATGGCAAAAACATTCAGTACTTC
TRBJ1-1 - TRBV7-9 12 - CASSPKTSEAFF TGTGCCAGCAGCCCTAAGACATCTGAAGCTTTCTTT
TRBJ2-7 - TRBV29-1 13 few CSVRGTVTYEQYF TGCAGCGTCCGCGGGACAGTCACCTACGAGCAGTACTTC
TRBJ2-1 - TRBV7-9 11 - CASSLQHEQFF TGTGCCAGCAGCTTACAACATGAGCAGTTCTTC
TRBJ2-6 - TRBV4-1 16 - CASSQGRRQGANVLTF TGCGCCAGCAGCCAAGGCCGGAGGCAAGGGGCCAACGTCCTGACTTTC
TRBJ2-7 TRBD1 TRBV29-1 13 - CSVAPDRSYEQYF TGCAGCGTGGCCCCGGACAGGTCATACGAGCAGTACTTC
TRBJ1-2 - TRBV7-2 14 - CASSLGQGEYGYTF TGTGCCAGCAGCTTAGGCCAAGGGGAGTATGGCTACACCTTC
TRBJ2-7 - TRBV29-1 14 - CSVVGDIKGGEQYF TGCAGCGTTGTGGGGGACATAAAAGGAGGGGAGCAGTACTTC
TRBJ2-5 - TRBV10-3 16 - CAISEGGSGTQETQYF TGTGCCATCAGTGAGGGTGGTTCAGGTACCCAAGAGACCCAGTACTTC
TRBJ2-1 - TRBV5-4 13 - CASSLGQYNEQFF TGTGCCAGCAGCTTGGGACAGTACAATGAGCAGTTCTTC